This T cell receptor beta chain is from a study of blood T cell repertoires in COVID-19. Study context: Sites in the United States, Italy and Spain provided acute and convalescent COVID-19 samples.

What the recovered Cohort 3 donors had was two negative PCRs, clearance, or symptom resolution. In the original processing: How many nucleated cells were present was estimated from reference gene primer amplification. TCRdb keeps only in-frame clones here, not all; method: immunoSEQ multiplex PCR. V, J and clone size were drawn from that table, and D and trimming were deduced from the DNA. The sample includes 100,000 to 150,000 clones, 84% seen only once; the top ten take nearly 4%. J lost 0 bases, V lost 7 bases, and 6 bases had no gene match. Germline CDR1 and CDR2: MNHEY and SMNVEV (reference sequence). This CDR3 has 15 amino acids.

The specimen was PBMCs or T cells enriched from blood (not recorded which). The origin of this receptor is a woman aged 30 to 39 who had recovered from COVID-19. The chain joins TRBV27 to TRBJ2-1; 7 nucleotides align to TRBD2. The CDR3 nucleotides are TGTGCCAGCACAATAGCGGGTCCCTCCTACAATGAGCAGTTCTTC. It translates to CASTIAGPSYNEQFF.